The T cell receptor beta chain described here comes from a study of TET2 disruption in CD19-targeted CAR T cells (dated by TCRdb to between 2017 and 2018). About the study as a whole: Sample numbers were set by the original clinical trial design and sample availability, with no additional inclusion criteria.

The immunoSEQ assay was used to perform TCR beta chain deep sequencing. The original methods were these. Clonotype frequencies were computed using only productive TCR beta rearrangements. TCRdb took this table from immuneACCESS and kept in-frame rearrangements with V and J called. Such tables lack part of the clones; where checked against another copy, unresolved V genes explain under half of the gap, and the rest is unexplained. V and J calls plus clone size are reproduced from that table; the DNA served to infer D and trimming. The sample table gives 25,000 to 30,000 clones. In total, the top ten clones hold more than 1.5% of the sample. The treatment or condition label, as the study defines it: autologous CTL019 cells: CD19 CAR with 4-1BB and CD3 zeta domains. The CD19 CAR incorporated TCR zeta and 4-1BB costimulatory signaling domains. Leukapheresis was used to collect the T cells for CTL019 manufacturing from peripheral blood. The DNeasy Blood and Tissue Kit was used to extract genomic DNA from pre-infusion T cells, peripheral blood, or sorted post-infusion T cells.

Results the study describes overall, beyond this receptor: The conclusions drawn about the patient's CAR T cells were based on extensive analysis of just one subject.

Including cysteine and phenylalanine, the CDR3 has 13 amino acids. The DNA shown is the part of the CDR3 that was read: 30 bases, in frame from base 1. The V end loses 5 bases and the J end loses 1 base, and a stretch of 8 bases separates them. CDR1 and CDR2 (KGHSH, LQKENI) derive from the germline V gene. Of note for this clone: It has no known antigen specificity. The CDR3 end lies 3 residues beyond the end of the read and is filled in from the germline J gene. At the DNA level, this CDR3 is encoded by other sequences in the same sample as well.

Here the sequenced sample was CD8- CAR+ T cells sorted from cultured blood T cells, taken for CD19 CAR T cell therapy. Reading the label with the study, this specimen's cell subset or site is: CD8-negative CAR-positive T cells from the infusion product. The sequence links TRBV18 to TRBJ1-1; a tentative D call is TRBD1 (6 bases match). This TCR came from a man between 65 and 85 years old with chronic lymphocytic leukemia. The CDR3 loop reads CASSADRNTEAFF. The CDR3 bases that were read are TGTGCCAGCTCAGCGGACAGGAACACTGAA.